Listed here are 28 T cell receptor beta chains from one sample, sequenced in a study of cytomegalovirus exposure and HLA in healthy donors. The PCR had 60 Vbeta and 13 Jbeta primers. Some clones are missing from TCRdb's copy, which holds only in-frame ones; the method was immunoSEQ multiplex PCR. The sample includes more than 65,000 clones, around 74% of them seen just once. Sequencing input: PBMCs. All receptors derive from an older woman in good health and CMV-seropositive.

The chain combines TRBV5-1 with TRBJ1-2; TRBD1 matches 7 bases. Germline CDR1 reads SGHRS; CDR2 reads YFSETQ. The V and J ends lost 4 bases and 4 bases, in that order; junction bases with no gene match: 10. This CDR3 region has 15 residues. CDR3 region: CASSTDRAGGYGYTF. In nucleotides, the CDR3 is TGCGCCAGCAGCACCGACAGGGCAGGAGGCTATGGCTACACCTTC.

This clone was picked up a small number of times. The chain employs TRBV6-1 and TRBJ2-7, with 9 nucleotides matching TRBD1. Germline V gene lookup returns CDR1 MNHNS and CDR2 SASEGT. The CDR3 is 14 amino acids. The V segment lost 8 bases and the J segment 1 base; nucleotides outside the gene matches: 6. CDR3 sequence: CASSGTGSSYEQYF. CDR3 sequence (DNA): TGTGCCAGCTCCGGGACAGGGAGTTCCTACGAGCAGTACTTC.

Points on this clone: Different DNA sequences within this sample yield the same CDR3. J is TRBJ1-5 and V is TRBV5-6; D may be TRBD1 (5 bases). The CDR3 contains 15 residues. Germline CDR1 SGHDT, CDR2 YYEEEE. With 0 bases removed from V and 0 bases from J, the gap between germline ends came to 7 bases. CDR3 protein: CASSLGGYSNQPQHF. The CDR3 DNA sequence: TGTGCCAGCAGCTTGGGGGGCTATAGCAATCAGCCCCAGCATTTT.

This clone came up once. The chain links TRBV25-1 to TRBJ1-3, with 7 nucleotides matching TRBD1. CDR1 and CDR2 from the germline V gene are MGHDK and SYGVNS. V shed 9 bases, J shed 0 bases, and the junction held 11 bases outside the gene matches. There are 16 residues in the CDR3. The CDR3 here is CASAGTVSPSGNTIYF. CDR3 sequence (DNA): TGTGCCAGTGCCGGGACAGTTTCCCCCTCTGGAAACACCATATATTTT.

This rearrangement joins TRBV9 to TRBJ2-5; D perhaps matches TRBD2 (5 bases). The CDR3 has 13 residues. Per germline, CDR1 SGDLS and CDR2 YYNGEE. V shed 1 base and J shed 5 bases, with 9 bases lying between them. The CDR3: CASSVYPGETQYF. CDR3 sequence (DNA): TGTGCCAGCAGCGTATACCCGGGGGAGACCCAGTACTTC. The full variable domain, in which reference TRBV9 and TRBJ2-5 provide the parts outside the CDR3, is DSGVTQTPKHLITATGQRVTLRCSPRSGDLSVYWYQQSLDQGLQFLIQYYNGEERAKGNILERFSAQQFPDLHSELNLSSLELGDSALYFCASSVYPGETQYFGPGTRLLVL.

In this sample, this clone turned up a few times. The chain recombines TRBV5-1 with TRBJ1-2; a possible D gene is TRBD1 (6 bases). Trimming left V 5 bases short and J 0 bases short, with 17 bases between. This CDR3 is built from 16 residues. Germline CDR1 and CDR2: SGHRS and YFSETQ. CDR3 region: CASSHAQGGANYGYTF. The DNA of the CDR3 is TGCGCCAGCAGTCATGCACAGGGTGGGGCTAACTATGGCTACACCTTC.

The rearrangement links TRBV19 to TRBJ2-2; D is unclear. Trimming shortened V by 3 bases and J by 2 bases, and 10 bases separated the two germline ends. Germline assignment: CDR1 LNHDA and CDR2 SQIVND (reference sequence). This CDR3 spans 15 amino acids. The CDR3: CASSIPFFNTGELFF. In nucleotides, the CDR3 is TGTGCCAGTAGTATCCCCTTCTTTAACACCGGGGAGCTGTTTTTT.

CDR3 loop: CASSPMGTSETQYF. The CDR3 DNA is TGTGCCAGCAGCCCCATGGGGACTTCGGAGACCCAGTACTTC. V gene TRBV5-6 combines with J gene TRBJ2-5, with D tentatively TRBD2 (6 bases). CDR1 is SGHDT and CDR2 is YYEEEE in the germline V gene. This CDR3 comprises 14 residues. The germline V and J ends were trimmed by 4 bases and 5 bases, with 15 bases remaining between them.

This clone was found a few times. This chain joins TRBV5-1 and TRBJ1-1, with D possibly matching TRBD1 (6 bases). V was cut by 4 bases and J by 1 base, with 11 bases left in between. CDR3 length: 14 residues. Per the germline V gene, CDR1 is SGHRS and CDR2 is YFSETQ. The CDR3 region is CASSGQNTNTEAFF. CDR3 bases: TGCGCCAGCAGCGGACAGAACACGAACACTGAAGCTTTCTTT.

This clone was recorded only once. V usage is TRBV9 and J usage is TRBJ2-3, with 14 bases aligning to TRBD2. The V and J ends lost 4 bases and 0 bases, in that order; junction bases with no gene match: 10. This CDR3 has 19 amino acids. Germline assignment: CDR1 SGDLS and CDR2 YYNGEE. The chain's CDR3 is CASSPRTSGGFPSTDTQYF. CDR3 in DNA: TGTGCCAGCAGCCCACGGACTAGCGGGGGGTTTCCTAGCACAGATACGCAGTATTTT.

The rearrangement links TRBV30 to TRBJ2-2; 11 positions match TRBD2. The germline gives CDR1 GTSNPN, CDR2 SVGIG (reference sequence). This CDR3 comprises 15 residues. V trimming: 4 bases; J trimming: 5 bases; junction bases outside the gene matches: 6. In nucleotides, the CDR3 is TGTGCCTGGATGCTAGCGGGGGGATATACCGGGGAGCTGTTTTTT. It encodes CAWMLAGGYTGELFF. The full variable domain, rest sourced from reference TRBV30 and TRBJ2-2, is SQTIHQWPATLVQPVGSPLSLECTVEGTSNPNLYWYRQAAGRGLQLLFYSVGIGQISSEVPQNLSASRPQDRQFILSSKKLLLSDSGFYLCAWMLAGGYTGELFFGEGSRLTVL.

This clone was seen a single time. The V call is TRBV4-1, the J call TRBJ2-3; TRBD2 aligns across 9 bases. From germline, CDR1 is MGHRA and CDR2 YSYEKL. This CDR3 contains 15 residues. With 1 base clipped from V and 5 bases from J, the junction kept 4 bases outside the gene matches. CDR3 nucleotide sequence: TGCGCCAGCAGCCAAGTAGCGGGAGTGGGAGATACGCAGTATTTT. It is translated as CASSQVAGVGDTQYF.

This clone was observed a few times. The chain carries TRBV10-1 and TRBJ1-4; D is unclear. V lost 0 bases, J lost 0 bases, and 5 bases lay in between. The CDR3 has 15 amino acids. Germline values: CDR1 WNHNN, CDR2 SYGVQD (reference sequence). CDR3 region: CASSESRATNEKLFF. The CDR3 bases are TGCGCCAGCAGTGAGTCGCGAGCAACTAATGAAAAACTGTTTTTT.

The V call is TRBV6-4, the J call TRBJ2-2; the match to TRBD2 covers 10 bases. Unmatched junction bases numbered 5, after V lost 5 bases and J lost 2 bases. Germline V CDR1 and CDR2: MRHNA, SNTAGT. The CDR3 runs 16 residues. The chain's CDR3 is CASSTRTSGNTGELFF. The DNA for the CDR3 is TGTGCCAGCAGTACGAGGACTAGCGGAAACACCGGGGAGCTGTTTTTT.

This clone was picked up a small number of times. J is TRBJ1-2 and V is TRBV2, with D unresolved. V lost 6 bases and J 7 bases, leaving 15 bases between the germline ends. The CDR3 totals 13 residues. Per germline, CDR1 SNHLY and CDR2 FYNNEI. CDR3 region: CASREEVRGGYTF. The CDR3 coding sequence is TGTGCCAGCAGGGAGGAGGTCCGAGGTGGCTACACCTTC. The full variable domain, with the rest looked up from reference TRBV2 and TRBJ1-2, is EPEVTQTPSHQVTQMGQEVILRCVPISNHLYFYWYRQILGQKVEFLVSFYNNEISEKSEIFDDQFSVERPDGSNFTLKIRSTKLEDSAMYFCASREEVRGGYTFGSGTRLTVV.

This chain joins TRBV9 and TRBJ2-3; TRBD2 matches 11 bases. CDR3 length: 16 residues. Trimming cost V 2 bases and J 6 bases; bases outside gene matches: 8. CDR1 is SGDLS, CDR2 YYNGEE, per germline. The CDR3 nucleotides are TGTGCCAGCAGCGTTAGCGGGAGGGCCGTTATTGATACGCAGTATTTT. Its protein is CASSVSGRAVIDTQYF.

V usage is TRBV6-4 and J usage is TRBJ1-1; D unclear. The V gene lost 2 bases and the J gene lost 7 bases, with 8 bases spanning the gap. Germline CDR1 and CDR2: MRHNA and SNTAGT. This CDR3 contains 12 residues. The CDR3 DNA reads as TGTGCCAGCAGTGACCCCCAGGATGAAGCTTTCTTT. Translation: CASSDPQDEAFF.

Points on this clone: Other DNA sequences of this sample code for an identical CDR3. This chain connects TRBV18 to TRBJ1-1; D gene uncertain. CDR1 and CDR2 (germline): KGHSH, LQKENI. There are 13 residues in the CDR3. Trimming shortened V by 2 bases and J by 1 base, and 5 bases separated the two germline ends. CDR3 region: CASSPGRNTEAFF. The DNA of the CDR3 is TGTGCCAGCTCACCAGGGAGGAACACTGAAGCTTTCTTT.

V is TRBV7-9 and J is TRBJ2-7, with D possibly being TRBD1 (6 bases). The CDR3 contains 13 residues. V was cut by 5 bases and J by 2 bases, with 10 bases left in between. Germline V gene sequence: CDR1 SEHNR, CDR2 FQNEAQ (reference sequence). In nucleotides, the CDR3 is TGTGCCAGCAGCCCAGGACAGACCTACGAGCAGTACTTC. Its protein product is CASSPGQTYEQYF.

CDR3 in DNA: TGTGCCAGCAGCGTACAGGGGGCTAATCAGCCCCAGCATTTT. Protein product: CASSVQGANQPQHF. The chain combines TRBV5-4 with TRBJ1-5, with 9 bases lining up with TRBD1. V lost 4 bases to trimming and J lost 4 bases; unmatched junction nucleotides: 3. CDR3 length: 14 amino acids. The V gene's germline CDR1 is SGHNT and CDR2 YYREEE (reference sequence).

The chain couples TRBV4-2 to TRBJ1-2, with 7 bases identical to TRBD1. This CDR3 comprises 15 residues. Germline CDR1 and CDR2: LGHNA and YNFKEQ. V was clipped by 4 bases and J by 3 bases; unmatched bases: 8. The CDR3 is CASSPGGQSDYGYTF. For the CDR3, the DNA is TGTGCCAGCAGCCCCGGGGGACAGTCGGACTATGGCTACACCTTC.

Remarks on this clone: In this CDR3 the conserved last residue, phenylalanine or tryptophan, is missing, so a read error is likely. The chain carries TRBV2 and TRBJ1-4, with D unclear. The V gene lost 6 bases and the J gene lost 1 base, with 9 bases spanning the gap. The CDR3 spans 14 residues. The germline CDR1 and CDR2 sequences are SNHLY and FYNNEI. The CDR3 DNA follows: TGTGCCAGCAGGATGGCGGGAACTAATGAAAAACTGTTTGTT. Its translation: CASRMAGTNEKLFV.

Notes on this clone: Here the CDR3 omits its conserved ending phenylalanine or tryptophan, so a read error is the likely source. J is TRBJ1-1 and V is TRBV2, with a weak D call TRBD1 (6 bases). V was shortened by 4 bases and J by 8 bases, with 8 bases between the two germline ends. The CDR3 runs to 11 residues. In germline, CDR1 is SNHLY, CDR2 FYNNEI. The CDR3 DNA is TGTGCCAGCAGTGGACAGGTAGAAGCTTTCGTT. It codes for CASSGQVEAFV.

V gene TRBV29-1 combines with J gene TRBJ1-4; a possible D gene is TRBD1 (5 bases). Germline CDR1 reads SQVTM; CDR2 reads ANQGSEA. The CDR3 is 12 residues long. CDR3 residues: CGSWGPNEKLFF. CDR3 sequence (DNA): TGCGGATCCTGGGGCCCTAATGAAAAACTGTTTTTT.

DNA of the CDR3: TGTGCCAGCAGTGCCGACTCGCAAGAGACCCAGTACTTC. It codes for CASSADSQETQYF. This sequence joins TRBV2 and TRBJ2-5, with no clear D. V was pared by 4 bases and J by 2 bases, with 8 bases between. CDR1 SNHLY and CDR2 FYNNEI come from the germline V gene. This CDR3 comprises 13 residues.

The gene calls are TRBV5-1 and TRBJ2-7; 7 nucleotides match TRBD1. V lost 4 bases to trimming and J lost 6 bases; unmatched junction nucleotides: 13. The germline V gene encodes CDR1 SGHRS and CDR2 YFSETQ. This CDR3 contains 15 residues. CDR3 in amino acids: CASSREGTGVAEQYF. The CDR3 DNA reads TGCGCCAGCAGCAGAGAAGGTACAGGGGTGGCCGAGCAGTACTTC.

This chain links TRBV5-1 with TRBJ2-5; 9 bases match TRBD2. CDR1 and CDR2 (germline): SGHRS, YFSETQ. With V trimmed by 9 bases and J by 0 bases, 6 bases remained unmatched. This CDR3 comprises 14 residues. The DNA for the CDR3 is TGCGCCACCAGGGTAGCGGGGGACCAAGAGACCCAGTACTTC. Its protein product is CATRVAGDQETQYF.

The chain employs TRBV29-1 and TRBJ1-3, with TRBD1 identical over 9 bases. This CDR3 region has 13 residues. The germline V gene encodes CDR1 SQVTM and CDR2 ANQGSEA. V trimming: 7 bases; J trimming: 3 bases; junction bases outside the gene matches: 4. The DNA for the CDR3 is TGCAGCGGGGGACAGGGAGGTGGAAACACCATATATTTT. It encodes CSGGQGGGNTIYF. Full variable domain (rest looked up from reference TRBV29-1 and TRBJ1-3): SAVISQKPSRDICQRGTSLTIQCQVDSQVTMMFWYRQQPGQSLTLIATANQGSEATYESGFVIDKFPISRPNLTFSTLTVSNMSPEDSSIYLCSGGQGGGNTIYFGEGSWLTVV.